This T cell receptor beta chain came from a study of blood T cell repertoires in COVID-19. The wider study: Specimens from acute and convalescent COVID-19 originated in the United States, Italy and Spain.

Measured with immunoSEQ multiplex PCR; TCRdb has only the in-frame clones, and not every one. The data hold 95,000 to 100,000 clones, with 80% to 90% observed a single time. The CDR3 has 15 amino acids. Trimming cost V 4 bases and J 4 bases, with 14 bases left between them. Per germline, CDR1 SGDLS and CDR2 YYNGEE. This clone came up once. Source material: peripheral blood. V gene TRBV9 combines with J gene TRBJ2-2, with D perhaps matching TRBD2 (7 bases). The source of this sequence is a woman in her twenties or thirties with acute or convalescent COVID-19. The CDR3 DNA follows: TGTGCCAGCAGCCCCCGGGGGGCACTCACCGGGGAGCTGTTTTTT. Translating gives CASSPRGALTGELFF.